This is a list of T cell receptor beta chains from one sample in a study of T cells in Graves' hyperthyroidism and ophthalmopathy. TCRdb re-called the multiplex PCR reads with MiXCR, one entry per CDR3 protein. Here the sample spans around 560,000 distinct CDR3 sequences, 16% being singletons. The source material was blood. Source of these receptors: a woman between 18 and 29 years old with Graves' hyperthyroidism. Each CDR3 is given with its conserved first and last residue. A D gene is named only where the DNA matches it firmly. Not every row has a clone size; where given, it reads once, few, many or a size class.

j_call	clone_size	d_call	v_call	cdr3_nt	cdr3_aa
TRBJ2-3	many	NA	TRBV2	TGTGCCAGCAGTGAACTGCGCACAGATACGCAGTATTTT	CASSELRTDTQYF
TRBJ1-1	few	NA	TRBV29-1	TGCAGCGTTGAAGTGGGGGGCACTGAAGCTTTCTTT	CSVEVGGTEAFF
TRBJ1-6	NA	NA	TRBV7-2	TGTGCCAGCAGTTATTGGGACGGCACCTCTTCACCCCTCCACTTT	CASSYWDGTSSPLHF
TRBJ2-1	many	TRBD2	TRBV7-2	TGTGCCAGCAGCAGCTACCAGAGCGGGGGATATGAGCAGTTCTTC	CASSSYQSGGYEQFF
TRBJ2-1	NA	NA	TRBV10-3	TGTGCCATCAGTGCTGGCAGGGGATCCTACAATGAGCAGTTCTTC	CAISAGRGSYNEQFF
TRBJ2-3	few	NA	TRBV9	TGTGCCAGCAGCGGATCGGTGGATACGCAGTATTTT	CASSGSVDTQYF
TRBJ2-3	few	NA	TRBV10-1	TGCGCCAGCAGTGAGGCGACGGGGGGCACAGATACGCAGTATTTT	CASSEATGGTDTQYF
TRBJ2-6	NA	NA	TRBV2	TGTGCCAGCAGGGGACCCCAGTACTCTGGGGCCAACGTCCTGACTTTC	CASRGPQYSGANVLTF
TRBJ2-1	NA	NA	TRBV19	TGTGCCAGTAGTATAGACGGATCCTACAATGAGCAGTTCTTC	CASSIDGSYNEQFF
TRBJ2-1	many	NA	TRBV2	TGTGCCAGCAGATCGACAGAGTACAATGAGCAGTTCTTC	CASRSTEYNEQFF
TRBJ2-3	many	NA	TRBV28	TGTGCCAGCGGCGTTAAGGGGACGCAGTATTTT	CASGVKGTQYF
TRBJ2-1	few	TRBD2	TRBV27	TGTGCCAGCAGTTCCTCACTAGCGGGGGGTCTCAATGAGCAGTTCTTC	CASSSSLAGGLNEQFF
TRBJ2-1	many	NA	TRBV2	TGTGCCAGCGGTATAGAGGGGGACGGTGAGCAGTTCTTC	CASGIEGDGEQFF
TRBJ1-2	many	TRBD1	TRBV5-1	TGCGCCAGCAGCTTGAAGGTGGCGGGACAGGTCTCGAACTATGGCTACACCTTC	CASSLKVAGQVSNYGYTF
TRBJ1-2	many	NA	TRBV7-9	TGTGCCAGCAGCTTAGCTAGCCGGAACTATGGCTACACCTTC	CASSLASRNYGYTF
TRBJ1-1	many	TRBD1	TRBV11-1	TGTGCCAGCAGCTTAAGTCCGACAGGGGAGGTGGCTTTCTTT	CASSLSPTGEVAFF
TRBJ1-2	many	NA	TRBV5-1	TGCGCCAGCAGCCCTGGGCCAGCGTCTAACTATGGCTACACCTTC	CASSPGPASNYGYTF
TRBJ2-7	many	NA	TRBV28	TGTGCCAGCAGTTGGACCTACGAGCAGTACTTC	CASSWTYEQYF
TRBJ1-1	few	TRBD1	TRBV15	TGTGCCACCAGCAGAGATGGACAGGGGCGAGCTTTCTTT	CATSRDGQGRAFF
TRBJ2-7	many	NA	TRBV12-3/TRBV12-4	TGTGCCAGCAGTTGGGGGGTCGAGCAGTACTTC	CASSWGVEQYF
TRBJ2-7	many	NA	TRBV5-1	TGCGCCAGCAGCTTGGGAGGACGGCCCTACGAGCAGTACTTC	CASSLGGRPYEQYF
TRBJ2-1	once	NA	TRBV29-1	TGCAGCGTTGATAGGGGACTCAGCTCCTACAATGAGCAGTTCTTC	CSVDRGLSSYNEQFF
TRBJ2-6	NA	NA	TRBV7-3	TGCGCCAGCAGGGGGTCGGGGGGCGCTGGGGCCAACGTCCTGACTTTC	CASRGSGGAGANVLTF
TRBJ2-2	many	NA	TRBV5-5	TGTGCCAGCAGCTCCAGGGTTGGCGGGGAGCTGTTTTTT	CASSSRVGGELFF
TRBJ1-2	few	TRBD1	TRBV6-1	TGTGCCAGCAGTGACAAGAGGACAGGGGGCGCGGCTGGCTACACCTTC	CASSDKRTGGAAGYTF
TRBJ2-3	many	TRBD2	TRBV2	TGTGCCAGCAGTGAACGTGCGGGAGTGGCAGATACGCAGTATTTT	CASSERAGVADTQYF
TRBJ2-2	once	NA	TRBV6-4	TGTGCCAGCAGTTCGGGGGCGGCCGGGGAGCTGTTTTTT	CASSSGAAGELFF
TRBJ2-7	many	TRBD1	TRBV20-1	TGCAGTGCCCCCCTCTCCCGGACAGGGGACTACGAGCAGTACTTC	CSAPLSRTGDYEQYF
TRBJ2-1	NA	NA	TRBV7-9	TGTGCCAGCAGCTTAGGGACAGTCAATGAGCAGTTCTTC	CASSLGTVNEQFF